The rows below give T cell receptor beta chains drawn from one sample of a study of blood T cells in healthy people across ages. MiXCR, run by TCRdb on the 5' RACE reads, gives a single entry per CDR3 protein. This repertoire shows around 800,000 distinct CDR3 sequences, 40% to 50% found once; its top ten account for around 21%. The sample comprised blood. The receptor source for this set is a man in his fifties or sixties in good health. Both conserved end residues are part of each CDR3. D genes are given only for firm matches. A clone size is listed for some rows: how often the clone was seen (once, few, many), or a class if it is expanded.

CASRSGGSGGQETQYF | TGTGCCAGCAGATCCGGGGGTAGCGGGGGACAAGAGACCCAGTACTTC | - | TRBJ2-5 | TRBV6-2/TRBV6-3 | TRBD2
CSVEETGGRGYTF | TGCAGCGTTGAAGAGACAGGGGGTAGAGGCTACACCTTC | few | TRBJ1-2 | TRBV29-1 | TRBD1
CASKLHGAGSEETQYF | TGTGCCAGCAAGTTACATGGCGCGGGATCGGAAGAGACCCAGTACTTC | - | TRBJ2-5 | TRBV6-2/TRBV6-3 | -
CSVRIGQNNSPLHF | TGCAGCGTTAGGATCGGCCAAAATAATTCACCCCTCCACTTT | many | TRBJ1-6 | TRBV29-1 | -
CASSLSGTGSEKLFF | TGCGCCAGCAGCCTATCCGGGACAGGCAGTGAAAAACTGTTTTTT | few | TRBJ1-4 | TRBV4-3 | TRBD1
CASSSYPGTGEDSDGYTF | TGTGCCAGCAGCTCCTATCCCGGGACAGGGGAGGATAGCGATGGCTACACCTTC | few | TRBJ1-2 | TRBV13 | TRBD1
CSVVLIQGAYGYTF | TGCAGCGTTGTCCTCATCCAGGGAGCCTATGGCTACACCTTC | - | TRBJ1-2 | TRBV29-1 | -
CASSPGGVRETQYF | TGTGCCAGCAGTCCGGGCGGGGTGCGGGAGACCCAGTACTTC | many | TRBJ2-5 | TRBV7-8 | -
CASSFAGVDTTLLNSSLHF | TGTGCCAGCAGCTTCGCAGGTGTGGACACAACCCTTCTGAATTCATCCCTCCACTTT | - | TRBJ1-6 | TRBV5-5 | -
CASRRAGEKLFF | TGTGCCAGCCGGAGGGCGGGAGAAAAACTGTTTTTT | few | TRBJ1-4 | TRBV3-1 | -
CASSLAGGGQDGYGYTF | TGTGCCAGCAGCTTGGCCGGGGGGGGGCAGGACGGCTATGGCTACACCTTC | few | TRBJ1-2 | TRBV5-5 | -
CASSLTRGGEQFF | TGTGCCAGCAGCCTAACCCGGGGGGGTGAGCAGTTCTTC | - | TRBJ2-1 | TRBV7-2 | TRBD2
CASSLGLAGLNYNEQFF | TGTGCCAGCAGCCTCGGACTAGCGGGGCTTAACTACAATGAGCAGTTCTTC | many | TRBJ2-1 | TRBV9 | TRBD2
CASSLAPPTGNAGYTF | TGTGCCAGCAGTTTAGCTCCACCTACAGGGAATGCTGGCTACACCTTC | many | TRBJ1-2 | TRBV12-3/TRBV12-4 | -
CSARVEGSGGPPYEQYF | TGCAGTGCTAGAGTGGAGGGTAGCGGGGGGCCCCCCTACGAGCAGTACTTC | many | TRBJ2-7 | TRBV20-1 | TRBD2
CSARDPDGYTF | TGCAGTGCTAGAGATCCAGATGGCTACACCTTC | - | TRBJ1-2 | TRBV20-1 | -
CSAKREGPGTQYF | TGCAGTGCTAAGAGGGAAGGTCCGGGGACCCAGTACTTC | - | TRBJ2-5 | TRBV20-1 | -